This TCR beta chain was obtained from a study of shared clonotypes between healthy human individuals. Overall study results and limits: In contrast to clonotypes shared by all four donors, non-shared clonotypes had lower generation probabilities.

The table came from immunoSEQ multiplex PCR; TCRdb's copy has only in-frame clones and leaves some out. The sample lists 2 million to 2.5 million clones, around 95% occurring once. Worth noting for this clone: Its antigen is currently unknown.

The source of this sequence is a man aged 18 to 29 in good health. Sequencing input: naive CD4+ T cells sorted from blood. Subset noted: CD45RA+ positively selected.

CDR3 loop: CASSSTDRGGGYTF. The CDR3 nucleotides read TGTGCCAGCAGCTCCACGGACAGGGGAGGCGGCTACACCTTC. The chain recombines TRBV7-6 with TRBJ1-2; 9 positions agree with TRBD1. Germline V gene data show CDR1 as SGHVS and CDR2 as FNYEAQ. J lost 8 bases, V lost 4 bases, and 8 bases had no gene match. There are 14 residues in the CDR3.